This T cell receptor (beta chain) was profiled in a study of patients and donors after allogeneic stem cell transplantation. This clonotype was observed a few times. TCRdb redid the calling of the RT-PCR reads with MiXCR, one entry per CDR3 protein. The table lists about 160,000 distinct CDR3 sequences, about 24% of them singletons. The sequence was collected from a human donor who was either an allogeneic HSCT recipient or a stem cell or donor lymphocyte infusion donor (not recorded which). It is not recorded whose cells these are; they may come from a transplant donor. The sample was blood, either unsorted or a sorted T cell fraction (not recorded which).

The CDR3 nucleotides read TGCAGTGCTCAAGGGGGAAACACCATATATTTT. Protein product: CSAQGGNTIYF. This chain connects TRBV20-1 to TRBJ1-3, with D unclear. Germline values: CDR1 DFQATT, CDR2 SNEGSKA (reference sequence). The CDR3 runs 11 residues. The germline V and J ends were trimmed by 5 bases and 4 bases, with 6 bases remaining between them.